This T cell receptor (beta chain) comes out of a study of shared T cell receptors in the human thymus. V gave up 6 bases and J gave up 3 bases; unmatched junction bases: 9. This CDR3 is built from 15 residues. Germline lookup yields CDR1 ENHRY and CDR2 SYGVKD. TCRdb keeps only in-frame clones here, not all; method: immunoSEQ multiplex PCR. The sample consists of more than 550,000 clones, approximately 85% of them appearing once. Only one count was recorded for this clone. These same records also appear under a second study, on human thymus T cells. As reported in that work: Resections from corrective heart surgery provided thymus tissue. What appeared biased in thymic and blood repertoires was the usage of V and J genes. Thymic repertoires overlap heavily among unrelated individuals, related research has reported.

This chain uses TRBV10-3 with TRBJ2-7, with 9 bases matching TRBD1. Sequences were obtained from thymocytes. The clonotype originates from a girl younger than two with a congenital heart defect. CDR3 coding DNA: TGTGCCATCAGGGCCGGGACAGGGTACGGCTACGAGCAGTACTTC. Encoded protein: CAIRAGTGYGYEQYF.